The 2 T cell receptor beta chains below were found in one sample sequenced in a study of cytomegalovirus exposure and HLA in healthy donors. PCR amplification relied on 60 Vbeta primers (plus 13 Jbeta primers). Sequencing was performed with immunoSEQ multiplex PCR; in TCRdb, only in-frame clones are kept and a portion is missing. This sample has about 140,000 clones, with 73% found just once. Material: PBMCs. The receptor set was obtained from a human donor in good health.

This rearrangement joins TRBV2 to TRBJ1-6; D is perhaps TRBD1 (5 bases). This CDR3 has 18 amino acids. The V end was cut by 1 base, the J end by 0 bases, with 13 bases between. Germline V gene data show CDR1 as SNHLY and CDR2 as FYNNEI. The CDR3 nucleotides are TGTGCCAGCAGTGAAGAGGAGGGGAAAAGCTCCTATAATTCACCCCTCCACTTT. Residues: CASSEEEGKSSYNSPLHF.

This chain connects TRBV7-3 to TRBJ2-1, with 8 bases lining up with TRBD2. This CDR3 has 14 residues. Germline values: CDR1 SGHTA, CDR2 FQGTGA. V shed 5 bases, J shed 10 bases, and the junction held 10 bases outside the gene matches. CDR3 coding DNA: TGTGCCAGCAGCACAACCACGGGGGGGTCCGAGCAGTTCTTC. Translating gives CASSTTTGGSEQFF.